The rows below give T cell receptor beta chains drawn from one sample of a study of control samples from healthy donors and cancer patients. Produced via immunoSEQ multiplex PCR; TCRdb's table is partial and in-frame only. The sample includes 110,000 to 150,000 clones, approximately 91% of them seen just once. The sample consisted of blood. Every receptor here comes from a man between 25 and 39 years old in good health. The CDR3 runs from the conserved cysteine through the conserved F or W. Each record gives: clone size, V gene, J gene, D gene, CDR3 DNA, CDR3 protein. A D gene is named only where the DNA matches it firmly. Not all rows give a size; the values are once, few, many and, for expanded clones, a class.

.	TRBV9	TRBJ2-1	TRBD2	TGTGCCGGAGGCGGGAGGGCCCAGGCGCCCGTCGATGAGCAGTTCTTC	CAGGGRAQAPVDEQFF
.	TRBV7-8	TRBJ2-5	.	TGTGCCAGCAGCTTAGGGACGGGTGGGGGAGAGACCCAGTACTTC	CASSLGTGGGETQYF
.	TRBV6-2/TRBV6-3	TRBJ2-2	.	TGTGCCAGCAGTACCCTTTACGGCGGGCCCACCGGGGAGCTGTTTTTT	CASSTLYGGPTGELFF
.	TRBV14	TRBJ1-1	TRBD1	TGTGCCAGCAGCCAAGATGGGACAGTGAACACTGAAGCTTTCTTT	CASSQDGTVNTEAFF
.	TRBV4-3	TRBJ1-1	.	TGCGCCAGCAGCCAAGATGGGTTCCCAGGAAACACTGAAGCTTTCTTT	CASSQDGFPGNTEAFF
few	TRBV11-3	TRBJ2-7	TRBD1	TGTGCCAGCAGCTTCGGGACAGGGAACAACGAGCAGTACTTC	CASSFGTGNNEQYF
.	TRBV6-4	TRBJ2-2	TRBD2	TGTGCCAGCAGTGTCTCCGCGGGAGAGCTCGGGGAGCTGTTTTTT	CASSVSAGELGELFF
once	TRBV11-2	TRBJ1-4	TRBD1	TGTGCCAGCAGCTCCGGACAGGGGGCTTGGGAAAAACTGTTTTTT	CASSSGQGAWEKLFF
.	TRBV12-5	TRBJ2-2	.	TGTGCTAGTGGTTTGTTGCCCGGGGCAGGGTTAAACACCGGGGAGCTGTTTTTT	CASGLLPGAGLNTGELFF
.	TRBV18	TRBJ1-5	TRBD1	TGTGCCAGCTCACTGGGACAGGCTAATCAGCCCCAGCATTTT	CASSLGQANQPQHF
.	TRBV6-5	TRBJ1-5	TRBD1	TGTGCCAGCAGCTCAGGGGGTTTGAGCAATCAGCCCCAGCATTTT	CASSSGGLSNQPQHF
.	TRBV5-4	TRBJ2-7	TRBD1	TGTGCCAGCAGCCCAAAGCCCTCTCTCCGGGACAGGGGGCAATTATACGAGCAGTACTTC	CASSPKPSLRDRGQLYEQYF
.	TRBV29-1	TRBJ1-5	.	TGCAGCGTTACACTAGGGGGGCTCGGTCAGCCCCAGCATTTT	CSVTLGGLGQPQHF
few	TRBV29-1	TRBJ2-7	.	TGCAGCGCCGAGGGCGACGAGCAGTACTTC	CSAEGDEQYF
.	TRBV9	TRBJ1-4	TRBD1	TGTGCCAGCAGCGTCGGGACAGGGCTTAATGAAAAACTGTTTTTT	CASSVGTGLNEKLFF
.	TRBV3-1/TRBV3-2	TRBJ2-3	.	TGTGCCAGCGGCGACAGCGGACCCACAGATACGCAGTATTTT	CASGDSGPTDTQYF
once	TRBV2	TRBJ2-7	TRBD1	TGTGCCAGCAGTGGTGGGACAGGGGTTAGCGAGCAGTACTTC	CASSGGTGVSEQYF
once	TRBV7-7	TRBJ1-3	.	TGTGCTAGCAGCTTAGCGGAGAAAGACAAGATTGAAAACACCATATATTTT	CASSLAEKDKIENTIYF
.	TRBV5-1	TRBJ1-2	.	TGCGCCAGCAGCTTGGTTGCAGGGAATAGGGGCTACACCTTC	CASSLVAGNRGYTF
.	TRBV7-8	TRBJ2-5	.	TGTGCCAGCAGCACTGTCCGCTTAGACCAGTACTTC	CASSTVRLDQYF
.	TRBV25-1	TRBJ2-2	.	TGTGCCAGCACCCTCTCGGCGGGGGCCTACACCGGGGAGCTGTTTTTT	CASTLSAGAYTGELFF
.	TRBV3-1/TRBV3-2	TRBJ2-7	TRBD2	TGTGCCAGCAGCCAATTTGGGGGACTAGCGGCCTACGAGCAGTACTTC	CASSQFGGLAAYEQYF
.	TRBV7-2	TRBJ2-2	.	TGTGCCAGCAGCTTAGACCTACAAGACACCGGGGAGCTGTTTTTT	CASSLDLQDTGELFF